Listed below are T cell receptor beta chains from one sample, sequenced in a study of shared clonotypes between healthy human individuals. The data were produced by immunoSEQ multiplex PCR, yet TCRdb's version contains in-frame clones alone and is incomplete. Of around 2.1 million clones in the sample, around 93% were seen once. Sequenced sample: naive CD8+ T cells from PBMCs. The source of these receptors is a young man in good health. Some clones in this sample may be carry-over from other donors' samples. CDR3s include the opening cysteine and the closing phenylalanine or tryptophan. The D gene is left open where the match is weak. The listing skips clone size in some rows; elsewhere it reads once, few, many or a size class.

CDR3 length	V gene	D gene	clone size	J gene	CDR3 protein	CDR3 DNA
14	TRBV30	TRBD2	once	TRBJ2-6	CALGAGVGANVLTF	TGTGCCTTGGGAGCGGGAGTTGGGGCCAACGTCCTGACTTTC
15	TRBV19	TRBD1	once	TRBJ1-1	CASSQDREGDTEAFF	TGTGCCAGTAGTCAAGACAGGGAGGGTGACACTGAAGCTTTCTTT
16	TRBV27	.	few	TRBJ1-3	CASSRSPLGDGNTIYF	TGTGCCAGCAGTAGGTCCCCACTCGGAGATGGAAACACCATATATTTT
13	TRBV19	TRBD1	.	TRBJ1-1	CASNPGQGPEAFF	TGTGCCAGTAATCCGGGACAGGGGCCTGAAGCTTTCTTT
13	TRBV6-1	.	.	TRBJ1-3	CASWDGSGNTIYF	TGTGCCAGCTGGGACGGCTCTGGAAACACCATATATTTT
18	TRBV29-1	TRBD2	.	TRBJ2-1	CSVEGASGSRVSYNEQFF	TGCAGCGTTGAAGGGGCTAGCGGGAGTCGCGTGTCCTACAATGAGCAGTTCTTC
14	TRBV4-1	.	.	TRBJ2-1	CASSQVGTYNEQFF	TGCGCCAGCAGCCAGGTAGGAACCTACAATGAGCAGTTCTTC
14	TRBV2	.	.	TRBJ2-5	CASKDPGIQETQYF	TGTGCCAGCAAGGACCCGGGCATCCAAGAGACCCAGTACTTC
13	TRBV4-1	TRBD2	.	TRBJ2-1	CASSLNSGVKQFF	TGCGCCAGCAGCCTCAATAGCGGGGTGAAGCAGTTCTTC
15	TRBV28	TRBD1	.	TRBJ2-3	CASSLPDRGRYTQYF	TGTGCCAGCAGCCTACCGGACAGGGGGCGGTATACGCAGTATTTT
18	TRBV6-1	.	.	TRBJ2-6	CASSEQVISYSGANVLTF	TGTGCCAGCAGTGAACAGGTGATTTCTTACTCTGGGGCCAACGTCCTGACTTTC
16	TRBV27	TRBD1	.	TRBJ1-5	CASSSLTGGPSQPQHF	TGTGCCAGCAGTAGCCTGACAGGGGGGCCGAGTCAGCCCCAGCATTTT
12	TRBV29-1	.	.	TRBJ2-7	CSVLGWAGEQYF	TGCAGCGTCCTAGGCTGGGCGGGGGAGCAGTACTTC
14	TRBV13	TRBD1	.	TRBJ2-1	CASSPGQGGNEQFF	TGTGCCAGCAGCCCCGGACAGGGTGGCAATGAGCAGTTCTTC
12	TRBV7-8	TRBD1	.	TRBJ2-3	CASSSLTGTQYF	TGTGCCAGCAGCTCTTTGACAGGGACGCAGTATTTT
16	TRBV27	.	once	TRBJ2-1	CASSLSRGSSYNEQFF	TGTGCCAGCAGTTTATCTCGGGGGAGCTCCTACAATGAGCAGTTCTTC
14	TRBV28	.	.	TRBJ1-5	CASSLRGGNQPQHF	TGTGCCAGCAGTCTAAGAGGGGGCAATCAGCCCCAGCATTTT
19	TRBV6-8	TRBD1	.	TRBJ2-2	CASSRRDRGGFANTGELFF	TGTGCCAGCAGCCGCCGGGACAGGGGGGGCTTCGCGAACACCGGGGAGCTGTTTTTT
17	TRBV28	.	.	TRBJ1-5	CASRSIGDPLSNQPQHF	TGTGCCAGCCGAAGCATAGGGGACCCCTTAAGCAATCAGCCCCAGCATTTT
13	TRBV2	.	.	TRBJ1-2	CASSITGTDGYTF	TGTGCCAGCAGTATTACAGGGACGGATGGCTACACCTTC
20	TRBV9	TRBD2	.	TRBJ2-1	CASSVDGTSGMGGSYNEQFF	TGTGCCAGCAGCGTCGACGGGACTAGCGGGATGGGAGGCTCCTACAATGAGCAGTTCTTC
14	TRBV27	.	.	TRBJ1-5	CASSSRGQYQPQHF	TGTGCCAGCAGTTCCCGGGGCCAATATCAGCCCCAGCATTTT
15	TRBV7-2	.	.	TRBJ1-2	CASSLVNSPNYGYTF	TGTGCCAGCAGCTTAGTCAACAGTCCTAACTATGGCTACACCTTC
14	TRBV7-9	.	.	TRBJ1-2	CASSLGKGFYGYTF	TGTGCCAGCAGCTTAGGGAAGGGTTTCTATGGCTACACCTTC
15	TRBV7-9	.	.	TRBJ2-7	CASSLEGQPSYEQYF	TGTGCCAGCAGCTTAGAGGGTCAGCCCTCCTACGAGCAGTACTTC
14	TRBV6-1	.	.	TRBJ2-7	CASSDRDISYEQYF	TGTGCCAGCAGTGACAGGGACATCTCCTACGAGCAGTACTTC
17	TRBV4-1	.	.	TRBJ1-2	CASSARDGSSSNYGYTF	TGCGCCAGCAGCGCTCGGGACGGATCTTCATCTAACTATGGCTACACCTTC
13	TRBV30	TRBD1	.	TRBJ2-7	CAWEPGQPHEQYF	TGTGCCTGGGAACCGGGACAGCCCCACGAGCAGTACTTC
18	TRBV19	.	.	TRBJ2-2	CASRGLAGGFRSTGELFF	TGTGCCAGTAGGGGACTGGCAGGGGGTTTTCGGAGCACCGGGGAGCTGTTTTTT
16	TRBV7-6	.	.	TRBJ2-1	CASSPSTASSYNEQFF	TGTGCCAGCAGCCCGTCTACAGCGAGCTCCTACAATGAGCAGTTCTTC
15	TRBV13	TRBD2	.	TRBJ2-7	CASSLALAGDYEQYF	TGTGCCAGCAGCTTAGCCCTAGCGGGAGACTACGAGCAGTACTTC
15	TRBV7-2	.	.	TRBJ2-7	CASSPYRGTFYEQYF	TGTGCCAGCAGCCCCTACCGGGGCACATTCTACGAGCAGTACTTC
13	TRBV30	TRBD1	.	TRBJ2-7	CAWEGQVSYEQYF	TGTGCCTGGGAGGGACAGGTATCCTACGAGCAGTACTTC
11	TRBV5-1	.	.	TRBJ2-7	CASSLAYEQYF	TGCGCCAGCAGCCTTGCCTACGAGCAGTACTTC
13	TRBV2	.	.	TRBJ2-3	CASDGQTTDTQYF	TGTGCCAGCGACGGGCAGACCACAGATACGCAGTATTTT
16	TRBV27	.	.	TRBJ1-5	CASSLKAGGGNQPQHF	TGTGCCAGCAGTTTAAAGGCCGGTGGAGGCAATCAGCCCCAGCATTTT
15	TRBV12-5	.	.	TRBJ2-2	CASGHTGSNTGELFF	TGTGCTAGTGGGCACACAGGATCGAACACCGGGGAGCTGTTTTTT
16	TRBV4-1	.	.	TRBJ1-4	CASSLGGFATNEKLFF	TGCGCCAGCAGCCTGGGCGGGTTTGCAACTAATGAAAAACTGTTTTTT
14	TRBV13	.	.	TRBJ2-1	CASSSTGANGEQFF	TGTGCCAGCAGCAGCACCGGGGCCAACGGTGAGCAGTTCTTC
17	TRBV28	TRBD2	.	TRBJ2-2	CASSLSAGGPGTGELFF	TGTGCCAGCAGTTTATCCGCGGGAGGGCCGGGCACCGGGGAGCTGTTTTTT
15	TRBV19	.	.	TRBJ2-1	CASSLGHRVYNEQFF	TGTGCCAGTAGTCTGGGACACCGAGTTTACAATGAGCAGTTCTTC
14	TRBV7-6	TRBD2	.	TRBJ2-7	CASSPGTSGNEQYF	TGTGCCAGCAGCCCGGGGACTAGCGGGAACGAGCAGTACTTC
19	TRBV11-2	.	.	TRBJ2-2	CASSSVSGRPIANTGELFF	TGTGCCAGCAGCTCCGTTAGTGGCCGACCGATAGCGAACACCGGGGAGCTGTTTTTT
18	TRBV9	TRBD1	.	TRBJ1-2	CASSPKRDLDRGNYGYTF	TGTGCCAGCAGCCCCAAACGGGACCTTGACAGGGGGAACTATGGCTACACCTTC
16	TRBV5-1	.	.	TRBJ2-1	CASSLLFKGTYNEQFF	TGCGCCAGCAGCTTGTTGTTTAAGGGGACCTACAATGAGCAGTTCTTC
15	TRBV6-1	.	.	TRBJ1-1	CASSDPGIGGTEAFF	TGTGCCAGCAGTGATCCAGGGATTGGTGGCACTGAAGCTTTCTTT
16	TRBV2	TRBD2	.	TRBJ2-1	CAARKAGTSGRGEQFF	TGTGCCGCCAGGAAAGCGGGGACTAGCGGGAGGGGTGAGCAGTTCTTC
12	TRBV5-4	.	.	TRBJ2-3	CASSYNLDTQYF	TGTGCCAGCAGTTACAACTTGGATACGCAGTATTTT
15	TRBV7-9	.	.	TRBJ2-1	CASGLPGTAADEQFF	TGTGCCAGCGGCCTCCCTGGGACGGCGGCGGATGAGCAGTTCTTC
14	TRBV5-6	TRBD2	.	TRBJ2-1	CASSTGLAPFEQFF	TGTGCCAGCAGCACGGGACTAGCGCCTTTCGAGCAGTTCTTC